The table lists the clone carrying this T cell receptor beta chain with many counts. The antigen remains unidentified. This record comes from a study of regulatory T cells in long-lasting Graves disease. Study-level results: There were preferences for TRBV28, TRBJ1-2 and TRBJ2-5 in persistent disease. The study found lower TCR diversity in persistent Graves' patients than in newly diagnosed ones.

CDR1 and CDR2 (germline): KGHSH, LQKENI. Trimming took 2 bases from V and 3 from J; bases not matched to a gene: 7. The CDR3 loop spans 16 amino acids. Time point in this sample: newly diagnosed GD, antithyroid drugs for less than 3 months. Following extraction of RNA from PBMCs, that RNA was used to make the TCR library. In this cohort, patients came from an endocrinology department located in Xi'an, China. Arm-PCR of CDR3 regions with iRepertoire HTBI primers generated TCR beta libraries. As originally analysed: In the combined samples, approximately 64 TRBV and more than 11 TRBJ segments were identified. TCRdb reanalysed the multiplex PCR reads using MiXCR and keeps one entry per CDR3 protein. The V and J calls reflect TCRdb's pipeline rather than the authors' work. The sample records around 250,000 distinct CDR3 sequences, around 19% being singletons. These data are also associated with another study on T cells in Graves' hyperthyroidism and ophthalmopathy.

This receptor was identified in a woman aged 30 to 39 with Graves disease. The V and J genes are TRBV18 and TRBJ2-7; TRBD2 agrees at 10 bases. The sequenced sample was peripheral blood mononuclear cells (PBMCs), obtained at new diagnosis, from a patient treated with antithyroid drugs. In DNA form, the CDR3 reads TGTGCCAGCTCACCAGGGATAGCGGGGGGCATCTACGAGCAGTACTTC. Protein product: CASSPGIAGGIYEQYF. Complete variable domain (other parts from reference TRBV18 and TRBJ2-7): NAGVMQNPRHLVRRRGQEARLRCSPMKGHSHVYWYRQLPEEGLKFMVYLQKENIIDESGMPKERFSAEFPKEGPSILRIQQVVRGDSAAYFCASSPGIAGGIYEQYFGPGTRLTVT.